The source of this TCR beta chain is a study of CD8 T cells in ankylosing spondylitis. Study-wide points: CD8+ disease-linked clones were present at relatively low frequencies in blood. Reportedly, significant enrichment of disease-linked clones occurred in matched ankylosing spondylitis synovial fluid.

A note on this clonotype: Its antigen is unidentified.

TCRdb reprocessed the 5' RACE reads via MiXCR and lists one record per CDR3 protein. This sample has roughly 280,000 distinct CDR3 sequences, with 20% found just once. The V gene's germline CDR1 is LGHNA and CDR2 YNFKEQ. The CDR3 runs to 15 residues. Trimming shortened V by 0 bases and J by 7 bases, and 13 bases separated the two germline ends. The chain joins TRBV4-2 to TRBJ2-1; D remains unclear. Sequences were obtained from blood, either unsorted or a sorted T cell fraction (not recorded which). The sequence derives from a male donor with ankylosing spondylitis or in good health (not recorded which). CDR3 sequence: CASSQDPPTWNEQFF. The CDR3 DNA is TGTGCCAGCAGCCAAGATCCACCGACCTGGAATGAGCAGTTCTTC.